This T cell receptor beta chain is drawn from a study of shared clonotypes between healthy human individuals. Donors, healthy HIV-negative adults, lacked recent acute infections or vaccinations. All participating donors were Caucasian adults from Nashville, Tennessee. The authors divided CD4+ cells into CD45RA+ naive and CD45RA-negative memory subsets. The assay was immunoSEQ multiplex PCR, and TCRdb's table has in-frame clones only and misses some. The profile shows around 990,000 clones, approximately 80% of them singletons. Study conclusions and caveats: Sharing across several donors was seen in 5% to 5.5% of naive CD4 clonotypes.

As for this clone: Its antigen is still unknown.

The CDR3 is made up of 16 amino acids. Germline V CDR1 and CDR2: SGHNT, YENEEA. V shed 5 bases, J shed 3 bases, and the junction held 6 bases outside the gene matches. This receptor was identified in a man between 18 and 35 years old in good health. Some clones in this sample may be carry-over from other donors' samples. The specimen sequenced was memory CD4+ T cells from PBMCs. Indicated subset: CD45RA-negative fraction. The chain recombines TRBV11-3 with TRBJ2-3; 12 bases agree with TRBD1. CDR3 nucleotide sequence: TGTGCCAGCAGCACCGGGACAGGGGGCAGGACAGATACGCAGTATTTT. Protein sequence: CASSTGTGGRTDTQYF.